Shown below are 28 T cell receptor beta chains from a single sample sequenced in a study of blood T cells in healthy people across ages. A second roughly 7 to 11 cycle PCR used barcoded and J-beta primers. One entry per CDR3 protein results from TCRdb running MiXCR on the 5' RACE reads. This sample has roughly 860,000 distinct CDR3 sequences; under 80% occur once, and the top ten carry 25% to 35%. The material sequenced was blood. The receptors were sampled from a man between 25 and 39 years old in good health.

This clonotype was counted between two and nine times. The V call is TRBV7-3, the J call TRBJ2-4, with a tentative D call TRBD1 (6 bases). There are 13 residues in the CDR3. V was shortened by 5 bases and J by 6 bases, with 11 bases between the two germline ends. Germline V gene sequence: CDR1 SGHTA, CDR2 FQGTGA. CDR3 in amino acids: CASSTRTVNIQYF. The CDR3 nucleotides are TGTGCCAGCAGCACGAGGACAGTAAACATTCAGTACTTC.

This clonotype appeared once. The CDR3: CAKRGTGGKNEQFF. The CDR3 coding sequence is TGTGCCAAGAGGGGGACAGGGGGCAAGAATGAGCAGTTCTTC. The chain is built from TRBV21-1 and TRBJ2-1; the table's D call of TRBD1 was not tested on the DNA. TRBV21-1 is a pseudogene segment. This CDR3 spans 14 amino acids.

This clonotype was found a few times. The chain couples TRBV10-3 to TRBJ2-4; 12 bases are a match to TRBD1. Germline V gives CDR1 ENHRY, CDR2 SYGVKD. V trimming: 4 bases; J trimming: 6 bases; junction bases outside the gene matches: 7. The CDR3 runs 16 residues. This chain's CDR3 is CAISGSGTGGPNIQYF. The DNA for the CDR3 is TGTGCCATCAGTGGAAGTGGGACAGGGGGCCCAAACATTCAGTACTTC.

The V call is TRBV9, the J call TRBJ2-1, with a tentative D call TRBD2 (6 bases). Germline V gene sequence: CDR1 SGDLS, CDR2 YYNGEE. The V gene lost 0 bases and the J gene lost 3 bases, with 7 bases spanning the gap. The CDR3 has 14 residues. CDR3 protein: CASSVGGDYNEQFF. DNA of the CDR3: TGTGCCAGCAGCGTAGGGGGGGACTACAATGAGCAGTTCTTC.

The chain employs TRBV7-9 and TRBJ1-5, with a tentative D call TRBD1 (6 bases). The CDR3 loop spans 15 amino acids. Trimming shortened V by 1 base and J by 6 bases, and 13 bases separated the two germline ends. In germline, CDR1 is SEHNR, CDR2 FQNEAQ (reference sequence). The CDR3 region has the DNA TGTGCCAGCAGCTTAGGCCCAGGGGCGATTCAGCCCCAGCATTTT. Translated, it gives CASSLGPGAIQPQHF.

The genes are TRBV28 and TRBJ2-2; D unresolved. This CDR3 comprises 14 residues. The germline V and J ends were trimmed by 6 bases and 1 base, with 9 bases remaining between them. Germline assignment: CDR1 MDHEN and CDR2 SYDVKM. The chain's CDR3 is CASSADMNTGELFF. The CDR3 coding sequence is TGTGCCAGCAGCGCGGATATGAACACCGGGGAGCTGTTTTTT.

The chain links TRBV18 to TRBJ2-1; 10 bases are shared with TRBD2. Trimming removed 3 bases from V and 0 bases from J; junction bases left unmatched: 5. This CDR3 is 17 amino acids long. Germline assignment: CDR1 KGHSH and CDR2 LQKENI. CDR3 sequence: CASSPASGGFSYNEQFF. CDR3 nucleotides: TGTGCCAGCTCACCGGCTAGCGGGGGTTTCTCCTACAATGAGCAGTTCTTC.

The chain combines TRBV7-2 with TRBJ2-2; no firm D call. The CDR3 runs to 15 residues. Trimming pared 4 bases from V and 1 base from J, leaving 10 bases between. The V gene's germline CDR1 is SGHTA and CDR2 FQGNSA. The CDR3 loop is CASSSDGRNTGELFF. The CDR3 nucleotides read TGTGCCAGCAGCTCCGATGGAAGGAACACCGGGGAGCTGTTTTTT.

This clonotype was counted at least ten times. The chain recombines TRBV7-3 with TRBJ2-1; D perhaps matches TRBD1 (5 bases). In germline, CDR1 is SGHTA, CDR2 FQGTGA. The ends were cut back, 2 bases at V and 9 bases at J, with 14 bases in the middle. CDR3 length: 14 residues. The CDR3 DNA reads TGTGCCAGCAGCTTAGTCCACAGTCAGGGTGAGCAGTTCTTC. Protein product: CASSLVHSQGEQFF.

This chain uses TRBV12-3 or TRBV12-4 with TRBJ1-1; TRBD1 might be the D (5 bases). The CDR3 sequence is 13 residues long. V gave up 2 bases and J gave up 10 bases, with 14 bases separating them. CDR3 sequence: CASSLSAGNRAFF. The CDR3 DNA reads as TGTGCCAGCAGTTTATCGGCAGGGAATAGAGCTTTCTTT.

This clonotype has more than one count but fewer than ten. V is TRBV4-2 and J is TRBJ2-3, with D perhaps TRBD2 (5 bases). The V end was cut by 4 bases, the J end by 2 bases, with 16 bases between. This CDR3 contains 16 residues. Germline V gives CDR1 LGHNA, CDR2 YNFKEQ. The CDR3 region is CASSLPETTHTDTQYF. The DNA for the CDR3 is TGTGCCAGCAGCCTCCCCGAGACTACACACACAGATACGCAGTATTTT.

V usage is TRBV15 and J usage is TRBJ2-7; 7 nucleotides align to TRBD2. Germline V CDR1 and CDR2: LNHNV, YYDKDF (reference sequence). The CDR3 is made up of 16 amino acids. Trimming removed 1 base from V and 4 bases from J; junction bases left unmatched: 10. Here the CDR3 DNA reads TGTGCCACCAGCAGAGGACTAGGCAGCGGGGAGTACGAGCAGTACTTC. It codes for CATSRGLGSGEYEQYF.

This chain joins TRBV19 and TRBJ1-2; D unclear. This CDR3 contains 13 residues. The V gene lost 2 bases and the J gene lost 7 bases, with 11 bases spanning the gap. The germline gives CDR1 LNHDA, CDR2 SQIVND (reference sequence). The CDR3 loop is CASSISPTTGYTF. The DNA for the CDR3 is TGTGCCAGTAGTATAAGTCCCACTACTGGCTACACCTTC.

V is TRBV10-3 and J is TRBJ2-1, with 7 positions matching TRBD2. Losses at the gene ends were 5 bases for V and 8 bases for J; bases not matched to a gene: 12. The CDR3 contains 15 residues. Germline CDR1 reads ENHRY; CDR2 reads SYGVKD. The CDR3 nucleotides read TGTGCCATCAGTAAGGCTAGCGGCCGGAAGGATGAGCAGTTCTTC. This sequence encodes CAISKASGRKDEQFF.

The CDR3: CAISVGGDETQYF. CDR3 in DNA: TGTGCCATCAGTGTGGGCGGGGACGAGACCCAGTACTTC. The V gene is TRBV10-3, the J gene TRBJ2-4; D perhaps matches TRBD2 (6 bases). Gene TRBJ2-5 matches the end of the DNA better, so the J call may be wrong. This CDR3 region has 13 residues. Germline CDR1 ENHRY, CDR2 SYGVKD.

This chain uses TRBV7-9 with TRBJ1-5, with D hard to call. Germline CDR1 reads SEHNR; CDR2 reads FQNEAQ (reference sequence). V lost 0 bases and J lost 2, with 14 bases in between. This CDR3 is 17 amino acids long. As DNA, the CDR3 is TGTGCCAGCAGCTTAGCGTGGGAATTGGAGGGCAATCAGCCCCAGCATTTT. Encoded protein: CASSLAWELEGNQPQHF.

The chain employs TRBV12-3 or TRBV12-4 and TRBJ2-7; 8 nucleotides line up with TRBD2. This CDR3 has 14 residues. V dropped 5 bases and J dropped 7; count of bases not matched to a gene: 10. CDR3 sequence reads: CASSLSGIAMEQYF. The CDR3 bases are TGTGCCAGCAGTCTTAGCGGGATAGCGATGGAGCAGTACTTC.

The chain combines TRBV5-1 with TRBJ2-7; D uncertain. The CDR3 is 16 residues long. Deletions cut 2 bases from V and 5 bases from J, with 20 bases between. Germline V CDR1 and CDR2: SGHRS, YFSETQ. CDR3 sequence reads: CASSFFIAAESHEQYF. The CDR3 bases are TGCGCCAGCAGCTTTTTCATCGCGGCCGAGTCCCACGAGCAGTACTTC. The full variable domain, rest sourced from reference TRBV5-1 and TRBJ2-7, is KAGVTQTPRYLIKTRGQQVTLSCSPISGHRSVSWYQQTPGQGLQFLFEYFSETQRNKGNFPGRFSGRQFSNSRSEMNVSTLELGDSALYLCASSFFIAAESHEQYFGPGTRLTVT.

The V and J genes are TRBV7-2 and TRBJ1-4; D unclear. Germline V CDR1 and CDR2: SGHTA, FQGNSA. The CDR3 is made up of 14 amino acids. V gave up 5 bases and J gave up 3 bases, with 10 bases separating them. The CDR3 here is CASSPRPSNEKLFF. The CDR3 DNA is TGTGCCAGCAGCCCCCGGCCCTCTAATGAAAAACTGTTTTTT.

The V call is TRBV3-1, the J call TRBJ2-7; perhaps TRBD1 as D (6 bases). V was shortened by 1 base and J by 3 bases, with 16 bases between the two germline ends. Germline CDR1 LGHDT, CDR2 YNNKEL (reference sequence). The CDR3 sequence is 16 residues long. The CDR3 DNA follows: TGTGCCAGCAGCCAAGTCGGGACAAATATCTTCTACGAGCAGTACTTC. It specifies CASSQVGTNIFYEQYF.

The rearrangement joins TRBV6-5 to TRBJ1-1; D is undetermined. Trimming removed 2 bases at V and 0 bases at J, with 7 bases between. The length of the CDR3 is 14 residues. Looked up from germline, CDR1 is MNHEY and CDR2 is SVGAGI. In nucleotides, the CDR3 is TGTGCCAGCAGTTACGGGCACATGAACACTGAAGCTTTCTTT. Amino acids: CASSYGHMNTEAFF.

The genes are TRBV5-1 and TRBJ1-5, with 10 nucleotides matching TRBD1. The trim removed 0 bases at V and 6 bases at J, leaving 3 bases unmatched. Germline V gives CDR1 SGHRS, CDR2 YFSETQ. The CDR3 has 15 amino acids. CDR3 coding DNA: TGCGCCAGCAGCTTGGGACAGGGGGCGACTCAGCCCCAGCATTTT. Protein: CASSLGQGATQPQHF.

V gene TRBV28 combines with J gene TRBJ2-1; no firm D call. This CDR3 is 12 amino acids long. From germline, CDR1 is MDHEN and CDR2 SYDVKM. Trimming stripped 0 bases from V and 6 bases from J, with 3 bases between. The DNA for the CDR3 is TGTGCCAGCAGTTTATGGGGCAATGAGCAGTTCTTC. This translates into CASSLWGNEQFF.

The rearrangement uses TRBV7-3 and TRBJ1-1; 10 nucleotides line up with TRBD1. Germline assignment: CDR1 SGHTA and CDR2 FQGTGA. Trimming at V came to 0 bases and at J to 8 bases, leaving 0 bases not matched to a gene. The CDR3 runs 13 residues. CDR3 amino acids: CASSLTDRGEAFF. The CDR3 bases are TGTGCCAGCAGCTTAACGGACAGGGGGGAAGCTTTCTTT. The full variable domain, in which reference TRBV7-3 and TRBJ1-1 provide the parts outside the CDR3, is GAGVSQTPSNKVTEKGKYVELRCDPISGHTALYWYRQSLGQGPEFLIYFQGTGAADDSGLPNDRFFAVRPEGSVSTLKIQRTERGDSAVYLCASSLTDRGEAFFGQGTRLTVV.

The CDR3 nucleotides are TGTGCCGCTTGCGGGCACGAACACTACGAGCAGTACTTC. Encoded protein: CAACGHEHYEQYF. The V call is TRBV10-3, the J call TRBJ2-7, with D perhaps TRBD2 (5 bases). Trimming cost V 11 bases and J 3 bases, with 17 bases left between them. The CDR3 consists of 13 residues. From germline, CDR1 is ENHRY and CDR2 SYGVKD.

This clonotype has just one count. The rearrangement joins TRBV7-2 to TRBJ2-7; D remains ambiguous. V dropped 7 bases and J dropped 0 bases, with 13 bases sitting between them. Germline values: CDR1 SGHTA, CDR2 FQGNSA. The CDR3 loop spans 14 amino acids. The CDR3 reads CASTHGLSSYEQYF. CDR3 DNA sequence: TGTGCCAGCACCCATGGGCTCAGCTCCTACGAGCAGTACTTC.

This clonotype has a handful of counts. The J gene is TRBJ1-2, the V gene TRBV10-3; D is possibly TRBD1 (6 bases). This CDR3 contains 15 residues. CDR1 ENHRY and CDR2 SYGVKD come from the germline V gene. The germline V and J ends were trimmed by 0 bases and 4 bases, with 12 bases remaining between them. The CDR3: CAISESDRETYGYTF. The CDR3 DNA sequence: TGTGCCATCAGTGAGTCGGACAGAGAGACCTATGGCTACACCTTC.

The V gene is TRBV20-1, the J gene TRBJ2-7, with 11 bases fitting TRBD1. Looked up from germline, CDR1 is DFQATT and CDR2 is SNEGSKA (reference sequence). The CDR3 extends over 14 amino acids. Trimming took 5 bases from V and 3 from J; bases not matched to a gene: 6. In DNA, the CDR3 is TGCAGTGCTGGCCGGGACAGGGGGTTCTACGAGCAGTACTTC. It encodes CSAGRDRGFYEQYF.